This T cell receptor (beta chain) stems from a study of metastatic and nonmetastatic thyroid tumors. Every patient underwent thyroid surgery untreated. The germline V gene encodes CDR1 MNHNS and CDR2 SASEGT. This CDR3 region has 13 residues. V lost 7 bases to trimming and J lost 7 bases; unmatched junction nucleotides: 7. TCRdb re-called the PCR reads via MiXCR. The table has some 4,000 clones, about 32% seen once. Source material: adjacent normal tissue. This rearrangement joins TRBV6-1 to TRBJ1-2, with 9 bases matching TRBD1. This clonotype originated in a female donor with papillary thyroid cancer or a benign thyroid nodule (not recorded which). Some clones in this sample may be carry-over from other donors' samples. The CDR3 nucleotides are TGTGCCAGCACCAAAGGGGACAGGGTTGGCTACACCTTC. This sequence encodes CASTKGDRVGYTF.